This T cell receptor (beta chain) was sequenced in a study of T cells in Graves' hyperthyroidism and ophthalmopathy. RNA transcripts yielded amplified TCR beta CDR3 regions. With the HTBI primer set, the TCR CDR3 went through a first round of RT-PCR. TCRdb re-called the multiplex PCR reads with MiXCR, one entry per CDR3 protein. There are 450,000 to 600,000 distinct CDR3 sequences in the sample; around 15% occur only once, and around 14% lies in the top ten. Whole-study findings and limits: Expanded thyroid clonotypes (above 0.001) were mostly also found in blood. The model foresaw ophthalmopathy a median roughly 6 months prior to onset.

An absence of ophthalmopathy progression within 18 months meant stable Graves' hyperthyroidism. Patients showing uncontrolled infection, other autoimmune disease, pregnancy or lactation were ineligible. In its sample, this clonotype was seen many times. Antigen unknown. The germline gives CDR1 SGHTA, CDR2 FQGNSA. Between the trimmed V and J ends, which lost 1 base and 8 bases, there was a span of 9 bases. This CDR3 comprises 13 residues. V usage is TRBV7-2 and J usage is TRBJ2-1; maybe TRBD2 (6 bases). The source material was blood. The receptor was derived from a woman in her thirties or forties with Graves' hyperthyroidism. The CDR3 DNA follows: TGTGCCAGCAGCTTAGGGGAGGATGATGAGCAGTTCTTC. Protein product: CASSLGEDDEQFF.